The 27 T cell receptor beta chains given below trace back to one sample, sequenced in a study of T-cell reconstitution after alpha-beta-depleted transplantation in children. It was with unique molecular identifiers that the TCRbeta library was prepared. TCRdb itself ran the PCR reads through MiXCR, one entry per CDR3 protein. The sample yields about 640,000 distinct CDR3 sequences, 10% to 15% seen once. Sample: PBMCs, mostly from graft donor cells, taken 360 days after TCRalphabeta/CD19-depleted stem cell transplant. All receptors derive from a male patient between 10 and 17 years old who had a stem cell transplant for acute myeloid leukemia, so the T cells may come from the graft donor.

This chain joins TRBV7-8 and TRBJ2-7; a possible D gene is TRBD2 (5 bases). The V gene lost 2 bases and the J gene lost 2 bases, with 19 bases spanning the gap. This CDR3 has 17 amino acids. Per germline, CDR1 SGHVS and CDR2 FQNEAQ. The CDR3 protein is CASSLLSLSGGPYEQYF. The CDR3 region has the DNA TGTGCCAGCAGCTTATTGTCCCTAAGCGGCGGACCCTACGAGCAGTACTTC.

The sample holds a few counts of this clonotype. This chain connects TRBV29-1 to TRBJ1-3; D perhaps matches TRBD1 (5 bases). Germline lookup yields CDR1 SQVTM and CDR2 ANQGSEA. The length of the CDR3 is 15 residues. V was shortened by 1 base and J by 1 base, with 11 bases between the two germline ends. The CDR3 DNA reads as TGCAGCGTTGAAGGTGGGACGGCGTCTGGAAACACCATATATTTT. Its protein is CSVEGGTASGNTIYF.

This CDR3 is CASSLQPQHF. CDR3 in DNA: TGCGCCAGCAGTCTTCAGCCCCAGCATTTT. J is TRBJ1-5 and V is TRBV5-1; D is unresolved. Germline V lookup: CDR1 SGHRS, CDR2 YFSETQ. The V end lost 5 bases, the J end lost 6 bases, and 3 bases lay between the germline ends. The CDR3 runs to 10 residues.

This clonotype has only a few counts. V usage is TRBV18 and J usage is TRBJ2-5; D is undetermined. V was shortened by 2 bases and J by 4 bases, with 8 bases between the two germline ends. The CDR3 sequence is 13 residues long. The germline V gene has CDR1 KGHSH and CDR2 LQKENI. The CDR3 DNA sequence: TGTGCCAGCTCACCAATCGGGCCAGAGACCCAGTACTTC. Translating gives CASSPIGPETQYF.

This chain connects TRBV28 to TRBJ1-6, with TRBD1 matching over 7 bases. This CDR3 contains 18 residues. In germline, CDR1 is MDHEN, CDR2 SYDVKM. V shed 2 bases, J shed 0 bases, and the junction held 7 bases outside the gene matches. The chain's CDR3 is CASSLPGQTSSYNSPLHF. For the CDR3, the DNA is TGTGCCAGCAGTTTACCGGGACAGACTTCCTCCTATAATTCACCCCTCCACTTT.

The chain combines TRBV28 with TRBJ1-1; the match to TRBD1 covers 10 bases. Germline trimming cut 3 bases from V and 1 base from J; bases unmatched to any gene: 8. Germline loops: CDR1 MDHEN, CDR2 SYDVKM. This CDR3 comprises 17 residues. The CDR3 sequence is CASSFVGTGDPNTEAFF. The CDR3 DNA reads TGTGCCAGCAGTTTCGTAGGGACAGGGGACCCGAACACTGAAGCTTTCTTT.

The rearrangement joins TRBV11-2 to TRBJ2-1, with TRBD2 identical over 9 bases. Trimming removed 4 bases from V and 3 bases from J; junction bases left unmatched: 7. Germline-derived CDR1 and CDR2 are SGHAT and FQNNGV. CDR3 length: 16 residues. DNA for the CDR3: TGTGCCAGCAGCTCGAAGACTAGCGGATACTACAATGAGCAGTTCTTC. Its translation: CASSSKTSGYYNEQFF.

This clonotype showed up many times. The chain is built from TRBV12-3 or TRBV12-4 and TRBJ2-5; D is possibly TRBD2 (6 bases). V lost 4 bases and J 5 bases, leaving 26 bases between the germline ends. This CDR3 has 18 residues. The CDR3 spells CASSYSLPGTLGSETQYF. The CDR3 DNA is TGTGCCAGCAGTTACTCTCTTCCCGGGACTCTAGGTTCGGAGACCCAGTACTTC.

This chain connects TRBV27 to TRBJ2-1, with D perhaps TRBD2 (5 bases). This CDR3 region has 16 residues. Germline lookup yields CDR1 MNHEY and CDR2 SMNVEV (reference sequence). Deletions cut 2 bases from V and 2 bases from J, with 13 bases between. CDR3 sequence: CASSLRAGGAYNEQFF. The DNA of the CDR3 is TGTGCCAGCAGTTTACGGGCGGGCGGAGCCTACAATGAGCAGTTCTTC.

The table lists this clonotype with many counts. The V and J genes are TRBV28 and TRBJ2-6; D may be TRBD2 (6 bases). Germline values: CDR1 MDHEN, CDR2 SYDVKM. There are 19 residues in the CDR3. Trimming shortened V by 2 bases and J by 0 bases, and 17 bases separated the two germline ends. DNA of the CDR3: TGTGCCAGCAGTTTACTTAGGAGGGTTCCCCTCTCTGGGGCCAACGTCCTGACTTTC. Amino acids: CASSLLRRVPLSGANVLTF.

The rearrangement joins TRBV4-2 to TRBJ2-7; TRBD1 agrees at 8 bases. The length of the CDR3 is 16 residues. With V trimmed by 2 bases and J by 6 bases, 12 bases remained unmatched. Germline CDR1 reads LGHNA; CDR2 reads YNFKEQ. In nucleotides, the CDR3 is TGTGCCAGCAGCCAACCCGATCCACAGGGGGTACGCGAGCAGTACTTC. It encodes CASSQPDPQGVREQYF.

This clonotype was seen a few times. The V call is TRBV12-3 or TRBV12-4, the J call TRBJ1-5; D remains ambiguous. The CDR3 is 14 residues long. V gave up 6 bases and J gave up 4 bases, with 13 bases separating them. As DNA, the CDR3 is TGTGCCAGCAGCCTCATCCATTTTAATCAGCCCCAGCATTTT. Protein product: CASSLIHFNQPQHF.

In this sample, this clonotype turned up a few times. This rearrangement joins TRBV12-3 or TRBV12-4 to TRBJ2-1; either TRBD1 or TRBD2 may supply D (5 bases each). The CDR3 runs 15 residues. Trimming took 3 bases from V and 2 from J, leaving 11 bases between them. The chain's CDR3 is CASSLRLGPYNEQFF. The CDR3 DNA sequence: TGTGCCAGCAGTTTGAGACTGGGACCCTACAATGAGCAGTTCTTC.

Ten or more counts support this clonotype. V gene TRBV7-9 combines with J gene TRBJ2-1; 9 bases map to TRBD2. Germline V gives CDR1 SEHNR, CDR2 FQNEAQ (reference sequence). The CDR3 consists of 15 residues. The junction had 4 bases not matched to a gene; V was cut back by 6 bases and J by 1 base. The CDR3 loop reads CASRLSGRSYNEQFF. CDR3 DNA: TGTGCCAGCAGACTGAGCGGGAGGTCCTACAATGAGCAGTTCTTC.

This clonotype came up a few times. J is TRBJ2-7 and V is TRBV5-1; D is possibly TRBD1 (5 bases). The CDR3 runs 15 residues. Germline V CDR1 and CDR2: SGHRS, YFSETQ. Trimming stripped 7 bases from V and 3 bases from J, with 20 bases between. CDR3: CASFDSPRAHYEQYF. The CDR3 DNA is TGCGCCAGCTTTGACAGTCCAAGGGCCCACTACGAGCAGTACTTC.

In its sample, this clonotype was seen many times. CDR3 amino acids: CSVSPGLLAKNIQYF. CDR3 DNA sequence: TGCAGCGTTTCTCCGGGTTTACTAGCCAAAAACATTCAGTACTTC. The chain employs TRBV29-1 and TRBJ2-4; D gene ambiguous. CDR3 length equals 15 residues. Germline lookup yields CDR1 SQVTM and CDR2 ANQGSEA. V was cut by 5 bases and J by 0 bases, with 14 bases left in between.

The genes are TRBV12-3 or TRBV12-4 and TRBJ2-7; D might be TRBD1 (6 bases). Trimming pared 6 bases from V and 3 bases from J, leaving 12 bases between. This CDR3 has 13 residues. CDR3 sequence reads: CASRDQGIYEQYF. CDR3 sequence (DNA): TGTGCCAGCAGAGATCAGGGGATCTACGAGCAGTACTTC.

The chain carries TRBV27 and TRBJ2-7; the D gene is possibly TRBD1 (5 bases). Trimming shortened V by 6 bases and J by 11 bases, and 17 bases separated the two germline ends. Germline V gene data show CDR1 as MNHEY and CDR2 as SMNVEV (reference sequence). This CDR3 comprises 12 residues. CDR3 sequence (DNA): TGTGCCAGCAGACTCATCCAGGGCCTGGAGTACTTC. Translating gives CASRLIQGLEYF.

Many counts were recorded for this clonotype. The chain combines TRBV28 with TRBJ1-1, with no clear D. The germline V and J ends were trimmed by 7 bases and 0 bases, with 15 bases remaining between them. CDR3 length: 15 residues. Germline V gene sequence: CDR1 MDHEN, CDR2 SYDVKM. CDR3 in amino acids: CASTSRSLMNTEAFF. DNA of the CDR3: TGTGCCAGCACCTCGAGATCCTTGATGAACACTGAAGCTTTCTTT. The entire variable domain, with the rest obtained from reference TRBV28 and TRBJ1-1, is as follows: DVKVTQSSRYLVKRTGEKVFLECVQDMDHENMFWYRQDPGLGLRLIYFSYDVKMKEKGDIPEGYSVSREKKERFSLILESASTNQTSMYLCASTSRSLMNTEAFFGQGTRLTVV.

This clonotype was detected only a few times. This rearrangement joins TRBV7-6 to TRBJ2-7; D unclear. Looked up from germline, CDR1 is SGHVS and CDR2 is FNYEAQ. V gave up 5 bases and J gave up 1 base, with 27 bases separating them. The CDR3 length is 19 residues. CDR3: CASSPLATGRFRGSYEQYF. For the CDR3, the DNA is TGTGCCAGCAGCCCTTTGGCAACCGGCAGATTCCGTGGGTCCTACGAGCAGTACTTC.

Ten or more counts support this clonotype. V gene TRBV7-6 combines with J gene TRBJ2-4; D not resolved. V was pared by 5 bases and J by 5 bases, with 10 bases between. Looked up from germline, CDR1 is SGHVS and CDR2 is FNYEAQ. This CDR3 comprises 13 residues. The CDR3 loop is CASSPQTQNIQYF. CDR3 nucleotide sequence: TGTGCCAGCAGCCCGCAGACACAAAACATTCAGTACTTC.

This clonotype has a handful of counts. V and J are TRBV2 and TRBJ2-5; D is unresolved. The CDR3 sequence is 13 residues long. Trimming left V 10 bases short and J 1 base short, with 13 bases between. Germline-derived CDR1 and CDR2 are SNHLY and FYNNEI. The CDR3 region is CAIRRPFQETQYF. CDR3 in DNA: TGTGCCATAAGGCGGCCATTCCAAGAGACCCAGTACTTC.

For the CDR3, the DNA is TGTGCCAGCTCACCACGCCCCGGGACAGGGGCAGATACGCAGTATTTT. Its translation: CASSPRPGTGADTQYF. V usage is TRBV18 and J usage is TRBJ2-3; 10 nucleotides agree with TRBD1. With 1 base clipped from V and 4 bases from J, the junction kept 5 bases outside the gene matches. The CDR3 totals 16 residues. The germline V gene encodes CDR1 KGHSH and CDR2 LQKENI. Supplemented by reference TRBV18 and TRBJ2-3, the full variable domain reads NAGVMQNPRHLVRRRGQEARLRCSPMKGHSHVYWYRQLPEEGLKFMVYLQKENIIDESGMPKERFSAEFPKEGPSILRIQQVVRGDSAAYFCASSPRPGTGADTQYFGPGTRLTVL.

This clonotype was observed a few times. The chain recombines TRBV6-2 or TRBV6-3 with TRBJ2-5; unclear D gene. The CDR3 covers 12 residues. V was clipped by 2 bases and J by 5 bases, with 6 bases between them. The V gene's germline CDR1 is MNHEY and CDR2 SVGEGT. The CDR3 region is CASSYESETQYF. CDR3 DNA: TGTGCCAGCAGTTACGAATCCGAGACCCAGTACTTC.

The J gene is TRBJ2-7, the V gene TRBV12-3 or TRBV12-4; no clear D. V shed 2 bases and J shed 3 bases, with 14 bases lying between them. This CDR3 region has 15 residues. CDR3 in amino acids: CASSLYRATDYEQYF. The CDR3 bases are TGTGCCAGCAGTTTATATCGGGCAACAGACTACGAGCAGTACTTC.

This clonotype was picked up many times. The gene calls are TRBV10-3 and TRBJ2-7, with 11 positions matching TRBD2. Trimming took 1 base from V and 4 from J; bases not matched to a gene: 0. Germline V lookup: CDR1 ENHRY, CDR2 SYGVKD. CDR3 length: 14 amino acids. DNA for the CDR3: TGTGCCATCAGTGAGTTAGCGGGAGGGTACGAGCAGTACTTC. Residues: CAISELAGGYEQYF.

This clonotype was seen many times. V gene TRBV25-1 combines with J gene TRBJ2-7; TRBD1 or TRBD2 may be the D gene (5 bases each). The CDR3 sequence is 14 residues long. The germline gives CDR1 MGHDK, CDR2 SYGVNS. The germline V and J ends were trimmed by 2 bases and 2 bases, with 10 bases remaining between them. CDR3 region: CASSELGGAYEQYF. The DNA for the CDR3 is TGTGCCAGCAGTGAACTTGGGGGAGCCTACGAGCAGTACTTC.